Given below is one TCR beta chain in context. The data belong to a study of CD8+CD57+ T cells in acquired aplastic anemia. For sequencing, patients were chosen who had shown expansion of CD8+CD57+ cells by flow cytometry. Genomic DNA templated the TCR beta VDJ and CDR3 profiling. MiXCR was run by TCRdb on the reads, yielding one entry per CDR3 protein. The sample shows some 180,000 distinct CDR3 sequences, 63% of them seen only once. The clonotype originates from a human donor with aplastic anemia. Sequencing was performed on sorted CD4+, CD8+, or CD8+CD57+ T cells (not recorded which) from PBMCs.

CDR3 DNA sequence: TGCAGTGCTCCAAATATAGCGGGAGGTTCCAATGAGCAGTTCTTC. Translating it yields CSAPNIAGGSNEQFF. The chain uses TRBV20-1 and TRBJ2-1; 10 nucleotides agree with TRBD2. V trimming: 5 bases; J trimming: 6 bases; junction bases outside the gene matches: 10. Germline CDR1 DFQATT, CDR2 SNEGSKA (reference sequence). This CDR3 is built from 15 residues.